This T cell receptor (beta chain) was identified in a study of graft-versus-host responses after intestinal transplantation. Across the whole study: Recipients received multivisceral, liver-intestinal, or isolated intestinal transplants. Every transplant recipient was induced with anti-thymocyte globulin, then maintained on tacrolimus and steroids for around 3 years.

The CDR3 totals 15 residues. V shed 3 bases and J 4 bases; nucleotides not matched to a gene: 6. The germline V gene encodes CDR1 LNHDA and CDR2 SQIVND (reference sequence). Study conclusions and caveats: Patients who carried graft-donor T cell macrochimerism also had high graft-versus-host to host-versus-graft clonal ratios in their allografts. Recipient marrow held GvH clones, some first seen in ileum or blood.

Sequencing was performed with immunoSEQ multiplex PCR; in TCRdb, only in-frame clones are kept and a portion is missing. In the table there are 65,000 to 90,000 clones, around 90% of which are singletons. This clone has only one observation. Its antigen is still unknown. This clonotype originated in a human donor who was the organ donor for an intestinal transplant. The sequenced sample was unstimulated CD8+ T cells sorted from spleen or lymph node cells, obtained before transplant. This rearrangement joins TRBV19 to TRBJ2-5, with 9 bases identical to TRBD2. The CDR3: CASSIGGGAGETQYF. CDR3 sequence (DNA): TGTGCCAGTAGTATCGGCGGGGGGGCCGGAGAGACCCAGTACTTC.